Listed below are T cell receptor beta chains from one sample, sequenced in a study of blood T cell repertoires in COVID-19. Sequencing used immunoSEQ multiplex PCR; TCRdb keeps in-frame clones, though not all of them. Of some 97,000 clones listed, 92% are singletons. Sequenced sample: peripheral blood. The receptors originated from a man between 65 and 79 years old with acute or convalescent COVID-19. CDR3s include the opening cysteine and the closing phenylalanine or tryptophan. The order of the fields is clone size, V gene, D gene, J gene, CDR3 DNA, CDR3 protein. D genes are given only for firm matches. Clone size appears in some rows only: once, few, many, or a class for an expanded clone.

NA	TRBV5-4	NA	TRBJ1-3	TGTGCCAGCAGCTTGGCTGGGACTATTGGAAACACCATATATTTT	CASSLAGTIGNTIYF
NA	TRBV5-4	NA	TRBJ1-3	TGTGCCAGCAGCCCCAGGGGCTCAGGAAACACCATATATTTT	CASSPRGSGNTIYF
NA	TRBV5-6	TRBD2	TRBJ2-1	TGTGCCAGCAGCTTGGTGGCGGGGGGGCCGATTGAGCAGTTCTTC	CASSLVAGGPIEQFF
once	TRBV6-5	NA	TRBJ2-6	TGTGCCAGCAGTTTAGTGGGGGCCAACGTCCTGACTTTC	CASSLVGANVLTF
NA	TRBV7-6	NA	TRBJ2-7	TGTGCCAGCAGCCAGACCGGGACAACCTACGAGCAGTACTTC	CASSQTGTTYEQYF
NA	TRBV30	NA	TRBJ1-2	TGTGCCTGGAGTCGCCAGGAGGGGGGCTACACCTTC	CAWSRQEGGYTF
NA	TRBV7-9	NA	TRBJ1-1	TGTGCCAGCAGCTTCACAGGGCATGGTGGCACTGAAGCTTTCTTT	CASSFTGHGGTEAFF
NA	TRBV6-5	TRBD1	TRBJ2-2	TGTGCCAGCACCTCGGGACAGGGTTGGGGGGAGCTGTTTTTT	CASTSGQGWGELFF
NA	TRBV18	NA	TRBJ2-3	TGTGCCAGCTCCCTGAGGGAATTAGATACGCAGTATTTT	CASSLRELDTQYF
NA	TRBV29-1	TRBD1	TRBJ2-1	TGCAGCGTTGAGCTGGGCCCGGGGGACAGGGGGCTTAACACACCCCACAATGAGCAGTTCTTC	CSVELGPGDRGLNTPHNEQFF
NA	TRBV7-9	NA	TRBJ1-4	TGTGCCAGCAGCTTACCGGGGTCGGGGCTGTTTTTT	CASSLPGSGLFF
once	TRBV5-1	NA	TRBJ2-1	TGCGCCAGCAGCCCCGACAATGAGCAGTTCTTC	CASSPDNEQFF
few	TRBV2	NA	TRBJ1-5	TGTGCCAGCAGGGGAGACAGGTCGTTCAATCAGCCCCAGCATTTT	CASRGDRSFNQPQHF
NA	TRBV5-1	TRBD2	TRBJ2-2	TGCGCCAGCAGCTTGGGAGGGAGGGCCGACGGGGAGCTGTTTTTT	CASSLGGRADGELFF
NA	TRBV19	TRBD1	TRBJ2-3	TGTGCCAGTAGTAATAAACAGGGGGGCCCTTTCACAGATACGCAGTATTTT	CASSNKQGGPFTDTQYF
NA	TRBV4-1	TRBD1	TRBJ2-1	TGCGCCAGCAGCCAATTCCTTACGGGAACCGGGACAGCCCTTTACAATGAGCAGTTCTTC	CASSQFLTGTGTALYNEQFF
NA	TRBV4-1	TRBD1	TRBJ1-1	TGCGCCAGCAGCCAGGGACAGGGAGGGTACACTGAAGCTTTCTTT	CASSQGQGGYTEAFF